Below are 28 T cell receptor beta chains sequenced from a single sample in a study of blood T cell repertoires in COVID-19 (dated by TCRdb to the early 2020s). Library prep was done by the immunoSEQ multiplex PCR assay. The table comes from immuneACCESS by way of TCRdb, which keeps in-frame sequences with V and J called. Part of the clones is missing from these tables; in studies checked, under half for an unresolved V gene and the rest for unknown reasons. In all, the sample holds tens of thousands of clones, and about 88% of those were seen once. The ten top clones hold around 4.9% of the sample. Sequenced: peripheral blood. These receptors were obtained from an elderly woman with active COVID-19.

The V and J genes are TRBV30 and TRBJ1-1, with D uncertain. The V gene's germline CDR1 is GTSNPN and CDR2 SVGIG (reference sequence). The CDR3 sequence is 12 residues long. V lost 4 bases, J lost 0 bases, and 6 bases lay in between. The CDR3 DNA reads TGTGCCTGGACTCAGATGAACACTGAAGCTTTCTTT. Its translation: CAWTQMNTEAFF.

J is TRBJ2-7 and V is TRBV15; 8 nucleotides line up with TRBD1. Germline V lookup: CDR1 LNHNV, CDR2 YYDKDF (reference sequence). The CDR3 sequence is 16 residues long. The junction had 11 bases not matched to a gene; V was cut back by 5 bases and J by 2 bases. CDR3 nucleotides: TGTGCCACCAGCGGACCTAGGGGGACAGGTCCCTACGAGCAGTACTTC. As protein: CATSGPRGTGPYEQYF. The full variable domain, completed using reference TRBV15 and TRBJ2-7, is DAMVIQNPRYQVTQFGKPVTLSCSQTLNHNVMYWYQQKSSQAPKLLFHYYDKDFNNEADTPDNFQSRRPNTSFCFLDIRSPGLGDTAMYLCATSGPRGTGPYEQYFGPGTRLTVT.

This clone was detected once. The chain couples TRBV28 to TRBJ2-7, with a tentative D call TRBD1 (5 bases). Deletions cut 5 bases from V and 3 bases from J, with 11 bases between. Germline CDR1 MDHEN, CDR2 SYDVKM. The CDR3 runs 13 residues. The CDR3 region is CASSARVGYEQYF. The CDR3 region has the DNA TGTGCCAGCAGTGCCAGGGTCGGCTACGAGCAGTACTTC.

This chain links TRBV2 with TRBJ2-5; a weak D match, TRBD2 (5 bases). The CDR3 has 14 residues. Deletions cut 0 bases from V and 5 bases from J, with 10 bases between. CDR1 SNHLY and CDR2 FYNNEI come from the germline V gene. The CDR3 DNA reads TGTGCCAGCAGTGAAGCGCGGGCAGTGGAGACCCAGTACTTC. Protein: CASSEARAVETQYF.

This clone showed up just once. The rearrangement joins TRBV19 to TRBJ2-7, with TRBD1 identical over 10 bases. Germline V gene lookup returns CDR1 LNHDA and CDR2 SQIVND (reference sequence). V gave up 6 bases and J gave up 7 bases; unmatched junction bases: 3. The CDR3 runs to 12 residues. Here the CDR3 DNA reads TGTGCCAGTAGCGACAGGGGGCTTGAGCAGTACTTC. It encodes CASSDRGLEQYF. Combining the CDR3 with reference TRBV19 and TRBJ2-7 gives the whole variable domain DGGITQSPKYLFRKEGQNVTLSCEQNLNHDAMYWYRQDPGQGLRLIYYSQIVNDFQKGDIAEGYSVSREKKESFPLTVTSAQKNPTAFYLCASSDRGLEQYFGPGTRLTVT.

The CDR3 DNA sequence: TGCAGCGTCGGACAGAACTCCCGGGAGCAGTACTTC. Translating it yields CSVGQNSREQYF. This chain connects TRBV29-1 to TRBJ2-7; TRBD1 is a possible D gene (6 bases). The length of the CDR3 is 12 residues. V lost 6 bases, J lost 7 bases, and 16 bases lay in between. From germline, CDR1 is SQVTM and CDR2 ANQGSEA.

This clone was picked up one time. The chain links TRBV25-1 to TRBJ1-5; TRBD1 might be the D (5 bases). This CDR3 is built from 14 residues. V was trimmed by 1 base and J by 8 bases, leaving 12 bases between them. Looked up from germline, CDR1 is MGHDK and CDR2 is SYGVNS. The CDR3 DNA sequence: TGTGCCAGCAGTGAATCGGGGGAAGGGGAGCCCCAGCATTTT. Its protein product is CASSESGEGEPQHF.

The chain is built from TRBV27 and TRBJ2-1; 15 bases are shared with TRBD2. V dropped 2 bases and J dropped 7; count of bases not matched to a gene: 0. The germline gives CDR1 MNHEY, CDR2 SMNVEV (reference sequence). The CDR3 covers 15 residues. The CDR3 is CASSLGTSGRNEQFF. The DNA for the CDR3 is TGTGCCAGCAGTTTAGGGACTAGCGGGAGGAATGAGCAGTTCTTC.

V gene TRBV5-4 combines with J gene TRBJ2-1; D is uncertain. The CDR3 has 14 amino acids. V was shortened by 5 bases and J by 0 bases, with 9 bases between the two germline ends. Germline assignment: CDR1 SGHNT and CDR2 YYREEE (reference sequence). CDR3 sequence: CASSSRGSYNEQFF. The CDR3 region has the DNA TGTGCCAGCAGTTCCCGCGGCTCCTACAATGAGCAGTTCTTC.

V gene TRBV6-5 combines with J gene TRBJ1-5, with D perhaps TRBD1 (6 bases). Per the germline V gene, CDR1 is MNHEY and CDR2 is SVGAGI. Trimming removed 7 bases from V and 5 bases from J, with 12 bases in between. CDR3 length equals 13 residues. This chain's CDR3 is CASTRGAHQPQHF. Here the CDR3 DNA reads TGTGCCAGCACACGGGGGGCGCATCAGCCCCAGCATTTT.

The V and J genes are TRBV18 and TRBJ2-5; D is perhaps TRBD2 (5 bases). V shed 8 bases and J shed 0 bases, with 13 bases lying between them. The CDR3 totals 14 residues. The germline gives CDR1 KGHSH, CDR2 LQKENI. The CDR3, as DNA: TGTGCCAGCGCTATTAGCGCTAACCAAGAGACCCAGTACTTC. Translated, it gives CASAISANQETQYF.

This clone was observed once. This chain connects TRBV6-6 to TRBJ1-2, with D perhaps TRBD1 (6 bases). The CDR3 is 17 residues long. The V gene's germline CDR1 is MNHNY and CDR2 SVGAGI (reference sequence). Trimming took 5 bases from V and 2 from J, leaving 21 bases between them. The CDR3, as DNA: TGTGCCAGCAGTCCAACACAACAGGGTGGTCTGAACTATGGCTACACCTTC. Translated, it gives CASSPTQQGGLNYGYTF.

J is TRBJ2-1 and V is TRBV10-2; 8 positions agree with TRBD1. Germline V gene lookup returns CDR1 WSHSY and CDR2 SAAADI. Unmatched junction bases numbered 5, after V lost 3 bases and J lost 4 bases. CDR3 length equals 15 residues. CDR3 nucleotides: TGCGCCAGCAGTGATGTTGGACAGGGTTACAATGAGCAGTTCTTC. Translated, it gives CASSDVGQGYNEQFF.

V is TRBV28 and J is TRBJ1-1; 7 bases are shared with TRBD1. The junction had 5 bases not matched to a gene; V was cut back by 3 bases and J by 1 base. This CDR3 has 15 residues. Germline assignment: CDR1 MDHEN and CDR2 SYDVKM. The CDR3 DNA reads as TGTGCCAGCAGTTTCTTTAGGGGGCAGAACACTGAAGCTTTCTTT. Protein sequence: CASSFFRGQNTEAFF.

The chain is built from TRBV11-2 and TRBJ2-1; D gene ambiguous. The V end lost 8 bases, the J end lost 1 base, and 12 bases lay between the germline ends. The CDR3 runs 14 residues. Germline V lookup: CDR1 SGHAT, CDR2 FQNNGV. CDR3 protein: CASLLGWSYNEQFF. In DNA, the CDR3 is TGTGCCAGCCTCCTAGGCTGGTCCTACAATGAGCAGTTCTTC.

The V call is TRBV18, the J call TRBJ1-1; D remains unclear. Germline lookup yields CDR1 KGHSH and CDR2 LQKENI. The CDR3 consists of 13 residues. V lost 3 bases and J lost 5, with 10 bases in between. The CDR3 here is CASSPGAMTEAFF. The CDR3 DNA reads TGTGCCAGCTCACCCGGTGCGATGACTGAAGCTTTCTTT.

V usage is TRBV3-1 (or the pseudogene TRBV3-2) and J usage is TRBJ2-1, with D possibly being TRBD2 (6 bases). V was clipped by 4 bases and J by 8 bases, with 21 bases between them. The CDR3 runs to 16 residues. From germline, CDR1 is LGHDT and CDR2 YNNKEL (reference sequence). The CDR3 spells CASSRFSGPFLDEQFF. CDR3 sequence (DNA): TGTGCCAGCAGCCGCTTTAGCGGCCCCTTTTTGGATGAGCAGTTCTTC.

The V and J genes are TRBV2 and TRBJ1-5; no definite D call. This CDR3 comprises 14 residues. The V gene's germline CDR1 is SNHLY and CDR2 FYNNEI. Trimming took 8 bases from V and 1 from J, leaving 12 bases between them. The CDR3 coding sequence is TGTGCCAGCTCGGCAGTCAGGAGCAATCAGCCCCAGCATTTT. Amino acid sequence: CASSAVRSNQPQHF.

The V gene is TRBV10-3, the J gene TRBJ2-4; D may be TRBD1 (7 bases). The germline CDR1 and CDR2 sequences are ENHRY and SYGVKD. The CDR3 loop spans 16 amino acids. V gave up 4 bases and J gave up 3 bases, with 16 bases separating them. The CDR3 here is CAISGGAGTDKNIQYF. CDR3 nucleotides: TGTGCCATCAGTGGGGGGGCCGGGACAGACAAAAACATTCAGTACTTC.

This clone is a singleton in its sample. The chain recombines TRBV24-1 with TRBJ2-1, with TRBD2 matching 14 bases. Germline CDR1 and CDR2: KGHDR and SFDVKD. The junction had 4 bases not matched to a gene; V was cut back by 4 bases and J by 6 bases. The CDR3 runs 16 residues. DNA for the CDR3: TGTGCCACCAGTGACCTCGGGACTAGCGGGAGCAATGAGCAGTTCTTC. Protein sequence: CATSDLGTSGSNEQFF.

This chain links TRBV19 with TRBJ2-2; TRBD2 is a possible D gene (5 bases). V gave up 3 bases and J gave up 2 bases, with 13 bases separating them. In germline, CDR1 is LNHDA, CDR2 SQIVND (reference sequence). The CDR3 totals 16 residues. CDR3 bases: TGTGCCAGTAGTATTCGGGGTCTGGTTAACACCGGGGAGCTGTTTTTT. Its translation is CASSIRGLVNTGELFF.

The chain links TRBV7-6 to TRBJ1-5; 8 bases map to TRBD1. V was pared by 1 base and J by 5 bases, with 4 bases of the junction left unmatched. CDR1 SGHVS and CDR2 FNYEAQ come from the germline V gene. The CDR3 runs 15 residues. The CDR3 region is CASSLEPGGDQPQHF. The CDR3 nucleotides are TGTGCCAGCAGCTTAGAACCAGGGGGCGATCAGCCCCAGCATTTT.

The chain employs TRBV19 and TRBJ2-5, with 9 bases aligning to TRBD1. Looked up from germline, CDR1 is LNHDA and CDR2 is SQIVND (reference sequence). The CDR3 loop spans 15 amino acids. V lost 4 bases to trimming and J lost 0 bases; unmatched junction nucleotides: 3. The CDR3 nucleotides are TGTGCCAGTAGTACTGGACAGGGGAACCAAGAGACCCAGTACTTC. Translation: CASSTGQGNQETQYF.

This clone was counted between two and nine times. CDR3 DNA: TGTGCCAGCAGCTTAGACAGGCAAGGGTGGGATGGCTACACCTTC. Translation gives CASSLDRQGWDGYTF. This sequence joins TRBV7-2 and TRBJ1-2, with a tentative D call TRBD1 (5 bases). The germline gives CDR1 SGHTA, CDR2 FQGNSA. CDR3 length equals 15 residues. The V end was cut by 1 base, the J end by 6 bases, with 15 bases between.

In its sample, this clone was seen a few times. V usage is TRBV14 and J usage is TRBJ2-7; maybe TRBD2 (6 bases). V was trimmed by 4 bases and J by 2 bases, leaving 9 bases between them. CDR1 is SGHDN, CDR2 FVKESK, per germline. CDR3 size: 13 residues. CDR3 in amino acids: CASSPSDAYEQYF. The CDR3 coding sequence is TGTGCCAGCAGCCCTAGCGACGCCTACGAGCAGTACTTC. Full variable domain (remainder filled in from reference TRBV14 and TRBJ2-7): EAGVTQFPSHSVIEKGQTVTLRCDPISGHDNLYWYRRVMGKEIKFLLHFVKESKQDESGMPNNRFLAERTGGTYSTLKVQPAELEDSGVYFCASSPSDAYEQYFGPGTRLTVT.

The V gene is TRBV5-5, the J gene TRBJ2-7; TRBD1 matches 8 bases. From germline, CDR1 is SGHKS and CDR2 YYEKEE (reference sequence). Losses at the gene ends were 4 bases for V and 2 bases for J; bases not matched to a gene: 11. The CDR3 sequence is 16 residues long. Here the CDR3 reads CASSITGTGTTYEQYF. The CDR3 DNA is TGTGCCAGCAGCATCACGGGGACAGGCACTACCTACGAGCAGTACTTC.

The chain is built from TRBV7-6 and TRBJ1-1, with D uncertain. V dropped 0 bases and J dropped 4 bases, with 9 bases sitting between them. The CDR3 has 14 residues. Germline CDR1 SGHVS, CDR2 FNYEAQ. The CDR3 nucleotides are TGTGCCAGCAGCTTAGCGGAGGGTAGCACTGAAGCTTTCTTT. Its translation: CASSLAEGSTEAFF.

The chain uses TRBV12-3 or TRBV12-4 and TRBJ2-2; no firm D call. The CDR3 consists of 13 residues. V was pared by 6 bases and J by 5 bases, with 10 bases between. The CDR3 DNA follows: TGTGCCAGCAGCAAACAATTGACCGGGGAGCTGTTTTTT. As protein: CASSKQLTGELFF.